This TCR beta chain derives from a study of CD8 T cells in Susac syndrome (dated by TCRdb to the late 2010s). Concerning the study at large: Repertoire sequencing was used to test whether CD8+ T cell activation and differentiation in Susac syndrome was antigen driven. The study compared CD8+ T cell repertoire clonality among roughly eleven healthy donors, about 14 Susac syndrome patients and fewer than 19 multiple sclerosis patients.

Peripheral blood CD8+ and CD4+ T cells from healthy donors, Susac syndrome patients and multiple sclerosis patients were profiled by high-throughput TCR beta sequencing. The multiple sclerosis controls were treatment-naive patients whose relapsing-remitting disease, either stable or active, fulfilled the revised McDonald criteria. Bulk CD8+ and CD4+ T cells were purified by magnetic negative isolation, whereas CD8+ TEMRA cells were enriched by FACS. Blood was drawn into EDTA tubes, processed within 24 hours, and PBMCs were isolated by density gradient centrifugation. PBMCs intended for TCR sequencing were frozen in liquid nitrogen and were later thawed in a 37 degrees C water bath. The sorted or isolated CD4+, CD8+ and CD8+ TEMRA cells had a purity of 90% or higher. In the case of this clonotype: What antigen it recognizes has not been identified. Within one base of it there is no much larger clone, and no base qualities were kept.

RNA was extracted using the RNeasy kit, and roughly 0.45 to 1 microgram was reverse transcribed with random hexamers. TCR beta CDR3 regions were amplified with the immunoSEQ multiplex PCR assay covering 54 Vbeta and 13 Jbeta segments. Bias from PCR amplification was corrected by using a synthetic template baseline for primer optimization and for computational correction. Per the source publication's procedure: Reads were annotated to V, D and J genes according to IMGT and were analyzed with immunoSEQ Analyzer, with only productive sequences retained. Clonality was computed as one minus Shannon entropy normalized by log2 of the number of productive unique sequences. For each patient and control, public and private clones were evaluated among the 100 most prevalent clones. A clone was defined as Susac-specific if it was absent from the healthy and MS cohorts, from some 1,100 published viral clones and from other ImmuneACCESS disease sequences. TCRdb took the public reads, trimmed them with fastp at Q25, ran MiXCR for clone calling and kept in-frame beta chains. Each CDR3 protein appears once, grouped with its most common genes and DNA. TCRdb's processing, not the study's, gives the V and J calls here. The sample profile shows fewer than 250,000 distinct CDR3 sequences; about 94% of them were found once. Together, the top ten hold about 0.12% of the sample.

Summary of the overall study and its limitations: The TCR sequencing and HLA analysis was acknowledged to have included a relatively small number of individuals.

The material sequenced was CD8+ T cells from PBMCs. The sequence derives from a human donor with multiple sclerosis.

The nucleotides read TGCAGTGCTAGGAGGGTGGAGACCCAGTACTTC. Its product reads: CSARRVETQYF. The sequence links TRBV20-1 to TRBJ2-5, with a tentative D gene TRBD2 over 5 matching bases. V is reduced by 3 bases and J by 5 bases, leaving a spacing of 7 bases between them. Inclusive of the bounding cysteine and phenylalanine, the CDR3 is 11 residues long. The sequence is cut down to CDR3 DNA, 33 bases in frame from base 1. From the germline V gene (reference sequence), CDR1 is DFQATT and CDR2 is SNEGSKA.